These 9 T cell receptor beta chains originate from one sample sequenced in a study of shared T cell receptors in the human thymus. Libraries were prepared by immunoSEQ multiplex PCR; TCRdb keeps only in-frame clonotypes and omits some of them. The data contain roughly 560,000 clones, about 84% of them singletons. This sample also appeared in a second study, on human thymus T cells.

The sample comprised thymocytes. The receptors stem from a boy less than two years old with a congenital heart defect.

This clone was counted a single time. This CDR3 reads CASREHGLADHNEQFF. CDR3 DNA sequence: TGTGCCAGCAGAGAACACGGACTAGCGGACCACAATGAGCAGTTCTTC. V usage is TRBV6-1 and J usage is TRBJ2-1; 10 nucleotides match TRBD2. There are 16 residues in the CDR3. The J segment lost 5 bases and the V segment lost 6 bases, leaving 10 bases of the junction unmatched. Germline V lookup: CDR1 MNHNS, CDR2 SASEGT.

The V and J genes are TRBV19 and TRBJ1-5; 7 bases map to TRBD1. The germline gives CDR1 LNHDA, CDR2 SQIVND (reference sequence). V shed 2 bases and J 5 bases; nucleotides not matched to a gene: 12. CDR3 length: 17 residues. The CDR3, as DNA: TGTGCCAGTAGTATAAGTTTGCGGGCAGGGGGATATCAGCCCCAGCATTTT. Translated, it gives CASSISLRAGGYQPQHF.

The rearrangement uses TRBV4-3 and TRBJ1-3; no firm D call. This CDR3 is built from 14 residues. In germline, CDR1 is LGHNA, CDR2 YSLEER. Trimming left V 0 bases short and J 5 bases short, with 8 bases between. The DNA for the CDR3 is TGCGCCAGCAGCCAAGATGCCACTAGAAACACCATATATTTT. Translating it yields CASSQDATRNTIYF.

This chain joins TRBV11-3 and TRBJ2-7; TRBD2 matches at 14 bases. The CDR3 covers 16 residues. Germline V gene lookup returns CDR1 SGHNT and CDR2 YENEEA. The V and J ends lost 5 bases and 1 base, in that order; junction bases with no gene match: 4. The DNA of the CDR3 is TGTGCCAGCAGCCGGACTAGCGGGAGGTGGTCCTACGAGCAGTACTTC. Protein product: CASSRTSGRWSYEQYF. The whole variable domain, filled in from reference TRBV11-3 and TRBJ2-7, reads EAGVVQSPRYKIIEKKQPVAFWCNPISGHNTLYWYLQNLGQGPELLIRYENEEAVDDSQLPKDRFSAERLKGVDSTLKIQPAELGDSAVYLCASSRTSGRWSYEQYFGPGTRLTVT.

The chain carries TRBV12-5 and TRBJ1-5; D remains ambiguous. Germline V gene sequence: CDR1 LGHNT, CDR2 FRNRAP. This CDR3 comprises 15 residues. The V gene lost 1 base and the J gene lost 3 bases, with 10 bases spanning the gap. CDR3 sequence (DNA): TGTGCTAGTGGTTTGGACAGTCGCTTCAATCAGCCCCAGCATTTT. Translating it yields CASGLDSRFNQPQHF.

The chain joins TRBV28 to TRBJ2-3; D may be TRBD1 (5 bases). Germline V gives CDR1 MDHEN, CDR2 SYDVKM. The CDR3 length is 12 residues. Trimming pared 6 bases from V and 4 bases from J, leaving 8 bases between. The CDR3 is CASRQVPDTQYF. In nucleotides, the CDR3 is TGTGCCAGCAGACAGGTCCCAGATACGCAGTATTTT.

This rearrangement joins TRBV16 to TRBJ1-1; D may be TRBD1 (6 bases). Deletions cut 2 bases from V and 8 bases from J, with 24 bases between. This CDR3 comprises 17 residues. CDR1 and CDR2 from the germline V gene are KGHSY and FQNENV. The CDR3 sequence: CASSQMELVPGQPEAFF. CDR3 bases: TGTGCCAGCAGCCAAATGGAGTTGGTGCCCGGACAGCCCGAAGCTTTCTTT.

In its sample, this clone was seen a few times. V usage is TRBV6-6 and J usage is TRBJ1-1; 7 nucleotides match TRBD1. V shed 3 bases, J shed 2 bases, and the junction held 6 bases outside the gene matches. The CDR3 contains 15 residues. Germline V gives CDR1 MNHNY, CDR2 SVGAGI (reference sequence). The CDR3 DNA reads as TGTGCCAGCAGTTATCGACAGGGAGGTAACACTGAAGCTTTCTTT. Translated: CASSYRQGGNTEAFF.

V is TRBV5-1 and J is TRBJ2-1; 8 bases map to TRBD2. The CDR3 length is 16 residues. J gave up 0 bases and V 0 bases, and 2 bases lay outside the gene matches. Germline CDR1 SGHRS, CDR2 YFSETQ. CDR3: CASSLGGRPSYNEQFF. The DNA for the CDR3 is TGCGCCAGCAGCTTGGGCGGGAGGCCCTCCTACAATGAGCAGTTCTTC.